Given below is one TCR beta chain in context. The V end lost 3 bases, the J end lost 2 bases, and 14 bases lay between the germline ends. Germline lookup yields CDR1 MNHEY and CDR2 SMNVEV (reference sequence). The CDR3 covers 16 residues. The data belong to a study of cytomegalovirus exposure and HLA in healthy donors. Sequencing used immunoSEQ multiplex PCR; TCRdb keeps in-frame clones, though not all of them. The table has hundreds of thousands of clones, 86% seen once. The rearrangement uses TRBV27 and TRBJ2-1; possible D gene TRBD2, 5 bases. The sequencing sample was made of PBMCs. The TCR originated in a woman between 18 and 29 years old in good health and CMV-seronegative. For the CDR3, the DNA is TGTGCCAGCAGTTTGTATACCCAAGCGGCCTACAATGAGCAGTTCTTC. This gives the protein CASSLYTQAAYNEQFF.